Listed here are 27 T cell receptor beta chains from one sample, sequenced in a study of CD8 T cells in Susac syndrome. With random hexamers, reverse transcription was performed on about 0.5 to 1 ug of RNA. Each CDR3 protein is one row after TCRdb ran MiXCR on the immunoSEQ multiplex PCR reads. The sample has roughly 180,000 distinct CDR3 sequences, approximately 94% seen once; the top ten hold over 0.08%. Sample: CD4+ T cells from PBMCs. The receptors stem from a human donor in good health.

Written as DNA, the CDR3 is TGCAGCGTTGAAGATGCTGGAAAGCAGTACGAGCAGTACTTC. It translates to CSVEDAGKQYEQYF. This sequence joins TRBV29-1 and TRBJ2-7; D is uncertain. Germline CDR1 reads SQVTM; CDR2 reads ANQGSEA. V lost 0 bases and J lost 4, with 13 bases in between. The CDR3 has 14 residues.

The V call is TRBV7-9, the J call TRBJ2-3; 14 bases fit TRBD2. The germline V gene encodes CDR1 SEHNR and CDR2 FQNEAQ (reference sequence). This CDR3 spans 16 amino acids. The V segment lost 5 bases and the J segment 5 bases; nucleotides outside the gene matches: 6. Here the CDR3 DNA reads TGTGCCAGCAGCCTGACTAGCGGGAGGGCCTTAGATACGCAGTATTTT. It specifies CASSLTSGRALDTQYF.

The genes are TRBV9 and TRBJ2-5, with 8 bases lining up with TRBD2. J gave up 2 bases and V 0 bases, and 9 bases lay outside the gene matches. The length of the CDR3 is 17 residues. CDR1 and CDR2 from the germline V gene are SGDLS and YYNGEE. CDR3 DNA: TGTGCCAGCAGCGTAGGGGGTAGCGGGACCAGTCAAGAGACCCAGTACTTC. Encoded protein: CASSVGGSGTSQETQYF.

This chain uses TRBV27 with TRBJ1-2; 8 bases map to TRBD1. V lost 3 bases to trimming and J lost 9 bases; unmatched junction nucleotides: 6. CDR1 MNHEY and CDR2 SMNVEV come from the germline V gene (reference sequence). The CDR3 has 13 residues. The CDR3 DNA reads TGTGCCAGCAGTTTGGTCGGACAGGGACGCTACACCTTC. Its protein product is CASSLVGQGRYTF.

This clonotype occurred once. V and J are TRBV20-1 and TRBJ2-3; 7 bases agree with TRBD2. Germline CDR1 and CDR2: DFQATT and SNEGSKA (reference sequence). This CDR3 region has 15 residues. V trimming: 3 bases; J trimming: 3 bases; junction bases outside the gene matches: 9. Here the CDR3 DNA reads TGCAGTGCTAGTATTCGACTAGCAGATACAGATACGCAGTATTTT. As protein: CSASIRLADTDTQYF.

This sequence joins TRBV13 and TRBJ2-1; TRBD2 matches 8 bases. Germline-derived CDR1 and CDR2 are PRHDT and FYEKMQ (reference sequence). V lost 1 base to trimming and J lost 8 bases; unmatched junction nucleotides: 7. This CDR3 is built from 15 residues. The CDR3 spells CASSLDRTSRDEQFF. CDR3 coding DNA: TGTGCCAGCAGCTTAGACAGGACTAGCCGGGATGAGCAGTTCTTC.

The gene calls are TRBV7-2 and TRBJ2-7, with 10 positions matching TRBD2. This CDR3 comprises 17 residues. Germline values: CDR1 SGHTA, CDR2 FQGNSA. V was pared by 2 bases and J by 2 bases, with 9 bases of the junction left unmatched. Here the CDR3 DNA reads TGTGCCAGCAGCTTATCTGGTCTAGCGGGGGACCCCTACGAGCAGTACTTC. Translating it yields CASSLSGLAGDPYEQYF.

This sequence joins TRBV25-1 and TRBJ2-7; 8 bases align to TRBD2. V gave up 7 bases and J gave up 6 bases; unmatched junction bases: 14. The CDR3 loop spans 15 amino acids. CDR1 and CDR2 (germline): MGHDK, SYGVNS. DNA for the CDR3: TGTGCCAGCACTCACGGGAGGGCAGGAGGGCTCGAGCAGTACTTC. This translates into CASTHGRAGGLEQYF.

CDR3: CASSLRGHLGTGELFF. The CDR3 coding sequence is TGTGCCAGCAGCTTAAGGGGACACCTCGGCACCGGGGAGCTGTTTTTT. The rearrangement joins TRBV25-1 to TRBJ2-2; D is perhaps TRBD1 (6 bases). The CDR3 length is 16 residues. The V and J ends lost 6 bases and 4 bases respectively, with 18 bases between them. Germline loops: CDR1 MGHDK, CDR2 SYGVNS.

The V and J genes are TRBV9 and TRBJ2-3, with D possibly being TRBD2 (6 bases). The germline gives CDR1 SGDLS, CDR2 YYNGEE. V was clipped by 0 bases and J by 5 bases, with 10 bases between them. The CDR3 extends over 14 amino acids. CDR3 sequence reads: CASSVGGAGDTQYF. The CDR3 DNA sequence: TGTGCCAGCAGCGTAGGGGGAGCGGGAGATACGCAGTATTTT.

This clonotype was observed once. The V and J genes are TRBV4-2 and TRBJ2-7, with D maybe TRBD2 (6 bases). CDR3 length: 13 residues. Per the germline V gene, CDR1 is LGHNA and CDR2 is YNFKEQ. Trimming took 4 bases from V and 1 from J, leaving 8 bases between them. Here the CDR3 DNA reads TGTGCCAGCAGCCGGGACTTGTCCTACGAGCAGTACTTC. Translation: CASSRDLSYEQYF.

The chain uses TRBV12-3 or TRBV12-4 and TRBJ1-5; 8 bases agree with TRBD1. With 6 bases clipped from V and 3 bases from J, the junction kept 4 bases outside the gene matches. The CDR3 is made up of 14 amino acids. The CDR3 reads CASSSGQDNQPQHF. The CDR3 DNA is TGTGCCAGCAGCTCGGGACAGGACAATCAGCCCCAGCATTTT.

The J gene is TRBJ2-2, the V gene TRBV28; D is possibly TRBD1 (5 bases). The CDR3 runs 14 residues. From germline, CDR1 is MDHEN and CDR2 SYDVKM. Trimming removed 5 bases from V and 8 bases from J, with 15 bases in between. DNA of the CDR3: TGTGCCAGCAGTATTCAGGGTAGCAGTGGGGAGCTGTTTTTT. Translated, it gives CASSIQGSSGELFF.

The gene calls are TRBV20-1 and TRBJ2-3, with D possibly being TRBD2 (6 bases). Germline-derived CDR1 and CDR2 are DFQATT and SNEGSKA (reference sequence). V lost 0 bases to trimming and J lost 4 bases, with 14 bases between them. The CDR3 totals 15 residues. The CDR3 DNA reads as TGCAGTGCTAGAGATGCGGGGACCTCGGCAGATACGCAGTATTTT. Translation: CSARDAGTSADTQYF.

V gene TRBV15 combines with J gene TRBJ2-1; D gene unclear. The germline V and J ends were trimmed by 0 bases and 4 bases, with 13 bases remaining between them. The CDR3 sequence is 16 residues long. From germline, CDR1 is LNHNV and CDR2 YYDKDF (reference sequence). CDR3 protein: CATSRDHPSLYNEQFF. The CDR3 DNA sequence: TGTGCCACCAGCAGAGATCACCCATCTTTGTACAATGAGCAGTTCTTC.

The CDR3 nucleotides read TGTGCCAGCAGTCCAGGGCGGGGACAGCCAAACATTCAGTACTTC. Encoded protein: CASSPGRGQPNIQYF. The chain couples TRBV6-6 to TRBJ2-4; D is perhaps TRBD1 (7 bases). The CDR3 has 15 amino acids. V dropped 5 bases and J dropped 6 bases, with 17 bases sitting between them. Germline V gene sequence: CDR1 MNHNY, CDR2 SVGAGI (reference sequence).

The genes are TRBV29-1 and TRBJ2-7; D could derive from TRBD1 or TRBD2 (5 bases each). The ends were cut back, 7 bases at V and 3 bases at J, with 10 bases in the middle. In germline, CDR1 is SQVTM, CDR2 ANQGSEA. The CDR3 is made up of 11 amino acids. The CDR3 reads CSAGTDYEQYF. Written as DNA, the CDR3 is TGCAGCGCAGGGACCGACTACGAGCAGTACTTC.

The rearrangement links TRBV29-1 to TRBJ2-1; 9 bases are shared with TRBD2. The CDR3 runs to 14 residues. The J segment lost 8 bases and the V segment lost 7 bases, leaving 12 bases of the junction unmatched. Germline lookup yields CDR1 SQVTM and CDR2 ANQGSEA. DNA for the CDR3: TGCAGCGCCCTCCGGGCGGGAGGGGGGCATGAGCAGTTCTTC. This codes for CSALRAGGGHEQFF.

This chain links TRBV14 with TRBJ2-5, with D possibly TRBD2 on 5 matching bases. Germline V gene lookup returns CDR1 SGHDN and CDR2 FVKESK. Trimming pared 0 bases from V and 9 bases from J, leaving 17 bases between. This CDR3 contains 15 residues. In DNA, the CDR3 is TGTGCCAGCAGCCAAGATACACGGGCCGGACTGTCCCAGTACTTC. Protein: CASSQDTRAGLSQYF.

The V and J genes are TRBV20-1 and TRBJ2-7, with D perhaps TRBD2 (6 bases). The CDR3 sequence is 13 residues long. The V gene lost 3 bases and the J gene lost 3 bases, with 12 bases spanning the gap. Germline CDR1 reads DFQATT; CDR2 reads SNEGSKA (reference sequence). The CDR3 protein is CSASGGTIYEQYF. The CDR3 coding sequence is TGCAGTGCTAGCGGCGGGACGATCTACGAGCAGTACTTC.

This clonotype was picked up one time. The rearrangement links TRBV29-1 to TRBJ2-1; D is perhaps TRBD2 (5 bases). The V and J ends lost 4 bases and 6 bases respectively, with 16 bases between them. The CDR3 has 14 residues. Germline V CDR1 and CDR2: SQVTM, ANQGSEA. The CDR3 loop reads CSVVGEVNLNEQFF. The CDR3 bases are TGCAGCGTTGTCGGGGAAGTTAATCTCAATGAGCAGTTCTTC.

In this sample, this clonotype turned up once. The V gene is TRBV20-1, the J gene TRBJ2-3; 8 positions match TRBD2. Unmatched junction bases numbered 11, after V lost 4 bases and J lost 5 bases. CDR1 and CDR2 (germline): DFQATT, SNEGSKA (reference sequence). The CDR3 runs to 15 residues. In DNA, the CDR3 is TGCAGTGCTACCATCGGGACTAGTCTGGGAGATACGCAGTATTTT. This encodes CSATIGTSLGDTQYF.

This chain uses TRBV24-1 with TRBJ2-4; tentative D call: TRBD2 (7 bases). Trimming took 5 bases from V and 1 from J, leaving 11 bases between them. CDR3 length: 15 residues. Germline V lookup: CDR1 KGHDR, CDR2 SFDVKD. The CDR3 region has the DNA TGTGCCACCAGTGCGGGGGGCCTCGCCAAAAACATTCAGTACTTC. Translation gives CATSAGGLAKNIQYF.

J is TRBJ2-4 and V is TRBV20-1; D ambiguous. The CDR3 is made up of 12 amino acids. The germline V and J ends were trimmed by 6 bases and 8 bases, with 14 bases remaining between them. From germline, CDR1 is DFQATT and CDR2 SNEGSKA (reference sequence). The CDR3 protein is CSARGRAYIQYF. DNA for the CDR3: TGCAGTGCCCGAGGAAGGGCCTACATTCAGTACTTC.

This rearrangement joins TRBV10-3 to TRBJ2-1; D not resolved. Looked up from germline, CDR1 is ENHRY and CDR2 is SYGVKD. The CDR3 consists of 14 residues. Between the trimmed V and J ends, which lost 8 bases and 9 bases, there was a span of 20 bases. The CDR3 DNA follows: TGTGCCATCGGAGTTAGGGTGCTGGATAGTGAGCAGTTCTTC. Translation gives CAIGVRVLDSEQFF.

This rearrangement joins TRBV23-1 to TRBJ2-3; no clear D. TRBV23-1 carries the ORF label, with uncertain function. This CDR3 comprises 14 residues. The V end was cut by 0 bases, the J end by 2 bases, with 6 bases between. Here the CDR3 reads CASSQSQDTDTQYF. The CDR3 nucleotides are TGCGCCAGCAGTCAATCCCAGGACACAGATACGCAGTATTTT.

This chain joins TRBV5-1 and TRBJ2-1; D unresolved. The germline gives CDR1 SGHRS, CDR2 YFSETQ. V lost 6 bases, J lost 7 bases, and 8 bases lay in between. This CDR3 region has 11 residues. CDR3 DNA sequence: TGCGCCAGCAAGGCAGGAAATGAGCAGTTCTTC. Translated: CASKAGNEQFF.